Below, 12 T cell receptor beta chains from the same sample are listed, as sequenced in a study of T cell responses to AZD1222 COVID-19 vaccine. The assay was immunoSEQ multiplex PCR, and TCRdb's table has in-frame clones only and misses some. There are about 55,000 clones in the sample; nearly 90% occur only once, and 3.9% lies in the top ten. Sequences were derived from peripheral blood, sampled on day 0 of AZD1222 vaccination. These TCRs come from an adult in good health.

The V call is TRBV5-1, the J call TRBJ2-5; no firm D call. The CDR3 is 15 residues long. Looked up from germline, CDR1 is SGHRS and CDR2 is YFSETQ. V shed 4 bases and J shed 5 bases, with 18 bases lying between them. The CDR3 DNA follows: TGCGCCAGCAGCAGAGGTTCAGTGGATGGGGAGACCCAGTACTTC. Its protein is CASSRGSVDGETQYF.

This sequence joins TRBV18 and TRBJ1-2; D remains ambiguous. CDR1 is KGHSH and CDR2 is LQKENI in the germline V gene. Deletions cut 1 base from V and 3 bases from J, with 9 bases between. This CDR3 has 14 residues. The chain's CDR3 is CASSPQGPDYGYTF. CDR3 nucleotide sequence: TGTGCCAGCTCACCACAGGGTCCGGACTATGGCTACACCTTC. Full variable domain (outside the CDR3, taken from reference TRBV18 and TRBJ1-2): NAGVMQNPRHLVRRRGQEARLRCSPMKGHSHVYWYRQLPEEGLKFMVYLQKENIIDESGMPKERFSAEFPKEGPSILRIQQVVRGDSAAYFCASSPQGPDYGYTFGSGTRLTVV.

The chain recombines TRBV27 with TRBJ2-7; 7 nucleotides agree with TRBD1. V was clipped by 7 bases and J by 0 bases; unmatched bases: 6. The CDR3 totals 14 residues. Per germline, CDR1 MNHEY and CDR2 SMNVEV (reference sequence). The CDR3 DNA reads TGTGCCAGCACCAGGACAGGTTTCTCCTACGAGCAGTACTTC. Translated: CASTRTGFSYEQYF.

The V call is TRBV4-3, the J call TRBJ1-5; D gene unclear. This CDR3 is built from 17 residues. CDR1 and CDR2 (germline): LGHNA, YSLEER. The V end lost 1 base, the J end lost 2 bases, and 15 bases lay between the germline ends. The CDR3 DNA sequence: TGCGCCAGCAGCCAAGTTTATGGAGTTATCGGCAATCAGCCCCAGCATTTT. Translating it yields CASSQVYGVIGNQPQHF.

This chain joins TRBV3-1 (or the pseudogene TRBV3-2) and TRBJ1-5; weak D call: TRBD1 (6 bases). Per the germline V gene, CDR1 is LGHDT and CDR2 is YNNKEL (reference sequence). Trimming stripped 8 bases from V and 5 bases from J, with 10 bases between. This CDR3 has 12 amino acids. The CDR3 DNA reads TGTGCCAGCGGGGGGGGGCATCAGCCCCAGCATTTT. Its translation: CASGGGHQPQHF.

This chain connects TRBV5-1 to TRBJ2-2; the match to TRBD1 covers 10 bases. The CDR3 extends over 16 amino acids. V trimming: 4 bases; J trimming: 1 base; junction bases outside the gene matches: 4. The V gene's germline CDR1 is SGHRS and CDR2 YFSETQ. The CDR3 sequence: CASSLRTGGNTGELFF. The DNA of the CDR3 is TGCGCCAGCAGCCTGAGGACAGGGGGGAACACCGGGGAGCTGTTTTTT.

This sequence joins TRBV25-1 and TRBJ1-2; a possible D gene is TRBD1 (5 bases). With 3 bases removed from V and 5 bases from J, the gap between germline ends came to 13 bases. The germline V gene has CDR1 MGHDK and CDR2 SYGVNS. The CDR3 contains 14 residues. This chain's CDR3 is CASSESQGRYGYTF. For the CDR3, the DNA is TGTGCCAGCAGTGAGTCGCAGGGTCGGTATGGCTACACCTTC.

J is TRBJ1-2 and V is TRBV25-1; 7 bases map to TRBD1. This CDR3 is 13 amino acids long. Germline CDR1 reads MGHDK; CDR2 reads SYGVNS. The trim removed 1 base at V and 5 bases at J, leaving 1 base unmatched. CDR3 DNA: TGTGCCAGCAGTGAATCAGGGGGTTATGGCTACACCTTC. Its translation: CASSESGGYGYTF.

This chain uses TRBV10-3 with TRBJ2-2, with TRBD1 matching over 10 bases. CDR3 length: 16 residues. Germline assignment: CDR1 ENHRY and CDR2 SYGVKD. V lost 6 bases to trimming and J lost 3 bases; unmatched junction nucleotides: 7. CDR3 region: CAISPGQGVDTGELFF. CDR3 bases: TGTGCCATCAGCCCTGGACAGGGGGTAGACACCGGGGAGCTGTTTTTT.

In DNA form, the CDR3 reads TGTGCCAGCAGCCCCACGCCGGGACACCGGAACACTGAAGCTTTCTTT. It translates to CASSPTPGHRNTEAFF. This chain uses TRBV3-1 (or the pseudogene TRBV3-2) with TRBJ1-1, with a tentative D call TRBD1 (6 bases). V lost 4 bases and J lost 1, with 16 bases in between. Germline V lookup: CDR1 LGHDT, CDR2 YNNKEL (reference sequence). The CDR3 has 16 amino acids.

This clone was seen only a few times. The chain employs TRBV4-2 and TRBJ1-3; TRBD1 is a possible D gene (6 bases). Germline V gene sequence: CDR1 LGHNA, CDR2 YNFKEQ. This CDR3 region has 17 residues. The ends were cut back, 4 bases at V and 0 bases at J, with 16 bases in the middle. CDR3 nucleotides: TGTGCCAGCAGCCCCCGAGGGGGGGGGAGCTCTGGAAACACCATATATTTT. This translates into CASSPRGGGSSGNTIYF.

This clone was seen just once. This chain uses TRBV4-3 with TRBJ1-2; D gene unclear. The CDR3 is 15 amino acids. Germline CDR1 is LGHNA and CDR2 is YSLEER. Trimming removed 0 bases at V and 2 bases at J, with 10 bases between. For the CDR3, the DNA is TGCGCCAGCAGCCAAGAGGGCAGGAACAACTATGGCTACACCTTC. It encodes CASSQEGRNNYGYTF.